Listed below are T cell receptor beta chains from one sample, sequenced in a study of T cell repertoires in cytomegalovirus infection. Via MiXCR, TCRdb re-called the reads, giving one row per CDR3 protein. The sample lists about 63,000 distinct CDR3 sequences; 20% to 25% were seen once. Their specific antigens are unknown. Sequencing was performed on CD8+ T cells from cultured PBMCs, taken from culture after CMV antigen stimulation. Receptors were obtained from a human donor in good health (CMV status not recorded). Some clones in this sample may be carry-over from other donors' samples. Each CDR3 is given with its conserved first and last residue. Each record gives: V gene, J gene, CDR3 length, clone size, D gene, CDR3 DNA, CDR3 protein. A D gene is named only where the DNA matches it firmly. The size entry is marked missing in some rows and otherwise reads once, few, many or a size class.

v_gene: TRBV2; j_gene: TRBJ1-3; len: 11; abundance: -; d_gene: -; CDR3nt: TGTGCCAGCCGCGGGGGTAACACCATATATTTT; CDR3aa: CASRGGNTIYF
v_gene: TRBV6-5; j_gene: TRBJ1-5; len: 15; abundance: few; d_gene: -; CDR3nt: TGTGCCAGCAGTTACTCTTGGGATAGCAATCAGCCCCAGCATTTT; CDR3aa: CASSYSWDSNQPQHF
v_gene: TRBV5-6; j_gene: TRBJ1-2; len: 14; abundance: -; d_gene: -; CDR3nt: TGTGCCAGCAGCTTGAGGGGAACTACCTATGGCTACACCTTC; CDR3aa: CASSLRGTTYGYTF
v_gene: TRBV7-2; j_gene: TRBJ2-1; len: 16; abundance: many; d_gene: TRBD2; CDR3nt: TGTGCCAGCAGCTATCGTACCGGGGGGGCCTACAATGAGCAGTTCTTC; CDR3aa: CASSYRTGGAYNEQFF
v_gene: TRBV11-2; j_gene: TRBJ2-7; len: 16; abundance: -; d_gene: -; CDR3nt: TGTGCCAGCAGCTTAGTCGGGTGGGACCGCACCTACGAGCAGTACTTC; CDR3aa: CASSLVGWDRTYEQYF
v_gene: TRBV7-9; j_gene: TRBJ2-2; len: 15; abundance: many; d_gene: -; CDR3nt: TGTGCCAGCAGCCCCTCGGACGTGGTGAGCGGGGAGCTGTTTTTT; CDR3aa: CASSPSDVVSGELFF
v_gene: TRBV7-2; j_gene: TRBJ2-7; len: 14; abundance: few; d_gene: -; CDR3nt: TGTGCCAGCAGCTTTGGTAGCGGTCTATACGAGCAGTACTTC; CDR3aa: CASSFGSGLYEQYF
v_gene: TRBV7-6; j_gene: TRBJ2-1; len: 15; abundance: -; d_gene: TRBD2; CDR3nt: TGTGCCAGCAGTATTGCGGGGGGGCCGAGAGATGAGCAGTTCTTC; CDR3aa: CASSIAGGPRDEQFF
v_gene: TRBV11-3; j_gene: TRBJ1-1; len: 14; abundance: -; d_gene: -; CDR3nt: TGTGCCAGCAGCCCGGACAGTGCGAACACTGAAGCTTTCTTT; CDR3aa: CASSPDSANTEAFF
v_gene: TRBV6-5; j_gene: TRBJ1-2; len: 13; abundance: -; d_gene: -; CDR3nt: TGTGCCAGCAGTTACATTTCCGGGTATGGCTACACCTTC; CDR3aa: CASSYISGYGYTF
v_gene: TRBV12-3/TRBV12-4; j_gene: TRBJ2-5; len: 20; abundance: few; d_gene: -; CDR3nt: TGTGCCAGCAGTTTAATGTTTGGGGGGGGGCCTAGTGTAGATGTTCAGACCCAGTACTTC; CDR3aa: CASSLMFGGGPSVDVQTQYF
v_gene: TRBV20-1; j_gene: TRBJ1-2; len: 14; abundance: once; d_gene: TRBD1; CDR3nt: TGCAGTGCCCTGAGCCGGACAGGGGCCTATGGCTACACCTTC; CDR3aa: CSALSRTGAYGYTF
v_gene: TRBV7-9; j_gene: TRBJ2-7; len: 14; abundance: -; d_gene: -; CDR3nt: TGTGCCAGCAGCTTGGGCAGGGTAGTCGACGAGCAGTACTTC; CDR3aa: CASSLGRVVDEQYF
v_gene: TRBV4-2; j_gene: TRBJ2-7; len: 11; abundance: -; d_gene: -; CDR3nt: TGTGCCAGCAGGGGGTCTATAGAGCAGTACTTC; CDR3aa: CASRGSIEQYF
v_gene: TRBV7-9; j_gene: TRBJ1-5; len: 14; abundance: few; d_gene: TRBD1; CDR3nt: TGTGCCAGCAGCTTCCAGGGGGCAGGACAGCCCCAGCATTTT; CDR3aa: CASSFQGAGQPQHF
v_gene: TRBV19; j_gene: TRBJ1-2; len: 13; abundance: few; d_gene: -; CDR3nt: TGTGCCAGTAGTTTGGACGGCTTCTATGGCTACACCTTC; CDR3aa: CASSLDGFYGYTF
v_gene: TRBV27; j_gene: TRBJ1-5; len: 15; abundance: -; d_gene: -; CDR3nt: TGTGCCAGCAGCCCCGCCCGTGGGGGGGGGCAGCCCCAGCATTTT; CDR3aa: CASSPARGGGQPQHF
v_gene: TRBV10-3; j_gene: TRBJ2-1; len: 14; abundance: few; d_gene: -; CDR3nt: TGTGCCATCAGTGATCGGCCGGGGGCGAATGAGCAGTTCTTC; CDR3aa: CAISDRPGANEQFF
v_gene: TRBV4-1; j_gene: TRBJ2-1; len: 17; abundance: -; d_gene: TRBD2; CDR3nt: TGCGCCAGCAGCCAAGATATCCTAGCGGGAGAACTCAATGAGCAGTTCTTC; CDR3aa: CASSQDILAGELNEQFF
v_gene: TRBV2; j_gene: TRBJ2-1; len: 11; abundance: many; d_gene: -; CDR3nt: TGTGCCAACAAAAATTACAATGAGCAGTTCTTC; CDR3aa: CANKNYNEQFF
v_gene: TRBV5-4; j_gene: TRBJ1-1; len: 17; abundance: -; d_gene: -; CDR3nt: TGTGCCAGCAGCTTAGAAGGATCGTCAGGTTTGGCGACTGAAGCTTTCTTT; CDR3aa: CASSLEGSSGLATEAFF
v_gene: TRBV7-2; j_gene: TRBJ2-5; len: 14; abundance: once; d_gene: TRBD1; CDR3nt: TGTGCCAGCAGCTTGGGACAGGGGTTGGAGACCCAGTACTTC; CDR3aa: CASSLGQGLETQYF